Below are 31 T cell receptor beta chains sequenced from a single sample in a study of blood T cell repertoires in COVID-19. Assay used: immunoSEQ multiplex PCR; TCRdb lists only in-frame clones, some missing. The sample lists around 45,000 clones, approximately 70% occurring once. Sequenced input: peripheral blood. The receptors were sampled from a man at least 80 years old with acute or convalescent COVID-19.

V usage is TRBV29-1 and J usage is TRBJ2-7; the match to TRBD1 covers 7 bases. V trimming: 7 bases; J trimming: 7 bases; junction bases outside the gene matches: 7. The CDR3 has 11 amino acids. Germline CDR1 and CDR2: SQVTM and ANQGSEA. CDR3 region: CSAQGVGEQYF. CDR3 coding DNA: TGCAGCGCCCAGGGGGTGGGGGAGCAGTACTTC.

The CDR3 region has the DNA TGTGCCAGTAGTCAACAGGTATCCGACGAGCAGTACTTC. This translates into CASSQQVSDEQYF. V is TRBV19 and J is TRBJ2-7; possibly TRBD1 for D (5 bases). Between the trimmed V and J ends, which lost 5 bases and 5 bases, there was a span of 13 bases. The CDR3 runs to 13 residues. CDR1 and CDR2 from the germline V gene are LNHDA and SQIVND (reference sequence).

The chain employs TRBV6-2 or TRBV6-3 and TRBJ2-1; 15 bases are shared with TRBD2. Looked up from germline, CDR1 is MNHEY and CDR2 is SVGEGT. Trimming cost V 2 bases and J 7 bases; bases outside gene matches: 9. This CDR3 region has 18 residues. The CDR3 reads CASSYGTSGRRGENEQFF. For the CDR3, the DNA is TGTGCCAGCAGTTACGGGACTAGCGGGAGGCGGGGTGAGAATGAGCAGTTCTTC.

The chain is built from TRBV12-3 or TRBV12-4 and TRBJ1-4; a weak D match, TRBD1 (6 bases). The CDR3 sequence is 13 residues long. Trimming took off 6 bases at V and 5 bases at J, with 10 bases between the two ends. The DNA of the CDR3 is TGTGCCAGCAGCCTGACAGGAAATGAAAAACTGTTTTTT. Translating gives CASSLTGNEKLFF.

The chain recombines TRBV18 with TRBJ1-5, with 8 bases lining up with TRBD1. The germline gives CDR1 KGHSH, CDR2 LQKENI. V trimming: 4 bases; J trimming: 4 bases; junction bases outside the gene matches: 3. The CDR3 loop spans 14 amino acids. CDR3 nucleotide sequence: TGTGCCAGCTCACTGACAGGGGATAATCAGCCCCAGCATTTT. Protein sequence: CASSLTGDNQPQHF. The variable domain in full, with the rest retrieved from reference TRBV18 and TRBJ1-5, is NAGVMQNPRHLVRRRGQEARLRCSPMKGHSHVYWYRQLPEEGLKFMVYLQKENIIDESGMPKERFSAEFPKEGPSILRIQQVVRGDSAAYFCASSLTGDNQPQHFGDGTRLSIL.

The V gene is TRBV7-9, the J gene TRBJ1-2; the match to TRBD1 covers 7 bases. The V and J ends lost 7 bases and 1 base, in that order; junction bases with no gene match: 12. The CDR3 is 16 residues long. Germline-derived CDR1 and CDR2 are SEHNR and FQNEAQ (reference sequence). The CDR3 region has the DNA TGTGCCAGCAACCCCCCCGGCGGACAGGATAACTATGGCTACACCTTC. This sequence encodes CASNPPGGQDNYGYTF.

V usage is TRBV9 and J usage is TRBJ2-1; possible D gene TRBD2, 6 bases. The CDR3 is 15 residues long. Per the germline V gene, CDR1 is SGDLS and CDR2 is YYNGEE. Trimming took off 5 bases at V and 2 bases at J, with 14 bases between the two ends. CDR3 sequence reads: CASSTGVLAYNEQFF. CDR3 in DNA: TGTGCCAGCAGTACGGGGGTGTTAGCCTACAATGAGCAGTTCTTC.

V is TRBV20-1 and J is TRBJ2-7, with TRBD2 matching 7 bases. V shed 3 bases and J 4 bases; nucleotides not matched to a gene: 6. CDR1 DFQATT and CDR2 SNEGSKA come from the germline V gene (reference sequence). CDR3 length equals 13 residues. This CDR3 is CSASSGGVYEQYF. The CDR3 DNA reads TGCAGTGCTAGTTCTGGGGGGGTTTACGAGCAGTACTTC.

This clone was seen just once. The chain joins TRBV27 to TRBJ1-1; D gene unclear. The CDR3 is 13 residues long. Trimming removed 4 bases at V and 5 bases at J, with 11 bases between. The V gene's germline CDR1 is MNHEY and CDR2 SMNVEV (reference sequence). Written as DNA, the CDR3 is TGTGCCAGCAGTTCTACAGTCTTGACTGAAGCTTTCTTT. Translation gives CASSSTVLTEAFF.

V is TRBV5-1 and J is TRBJ1-2; D call uncertain. Between the trimmed V and J ends, which lost 3 bases and 6 bases, there was a span of 15 bases. CDR1 is SGHRS and CDR2 is YFSETQ in the germline V gene. The CDR3 spans 14 residues. The DNA of the CDR3 is TGCGCCAGCAGCTCTATGGGCCCGCAGGATGGCTACACCTTC. Its translation: CASSSMGPQDGYTF. Full variable domain (rest looked up from reference TRBV5-1 and TRBJ1-2): KAGVTQTPRYLIKTRGQQVTLSCSPISGHRSVSWYQQTPGQGLQFLFEYFSETQRNKGNFPGRFSGRQFSNSRSEMNVSTLELGDSALYLCASSSMGPQDGYTFGSGTRLTVV.

V is TRBV7-8 and J is TRBJ2-2; D is ambiguous. Germline values: CDR1 SGHVS, CDR2 FQNEAQ. V lost 8 bases and J lost 5, with 18 bases in between. The CDR3 has 15 amino acids. Here the CDR3 reads CASSPSTGRTGELFF. CDR3 nucleotides: TGTGCCAGCTCTCCAAGCACGGGTCGGACCGGGGAGCTGTTTTTT.

The gene calls are TRBV6-5 and TRBJ1-4, with TRBD1 matching over 9 bases. The CDR3 spans 13 residues. Germline CDR1 MNHEY, CDR2 SVGAGI. With V trimmed by 6 bases and J by 10 bases, 6 bases remained unmatched. The CDR3 DNA follows: TGTGCCAGCAGATGGGACAGGGAAGGAAAACTGTTTTTT. This translates into CASRWDREGKLFF.

The rearrangement joins TRBV5-1 to TRBJ2-7, with 9 bases lining up with TRBD2. The length of the CDR3 is 15 residues. V shed 0 bases, J shed 4 bases, and the junction held 5 bases outside the gene matches. CDR1 is SGHRS and CDR2 is YFSETQ in the germline V gene. CDR3 in DNA: TGCGCCAGCAGCTTGGTGGCGGGAGGGGGGTACGAGCAGTACTTC. This codes for CASSLVAGGGYEQYF.

This chain joins TRBV30 and TRBJ1-1; 10 nucleotides agree with TRBD1. The V and J ends lost 2 bases and 1 base, in that order; junction bases with no gene match: 7. The germline V gene encodes CDR1 GTSNPN and CDR2 SVGIG (reference sequence). The CDR3 is 16 amino acids. In DNA, the CDR3 is TGTGCCTGGAGTCCCAGGACAGGGGGGCGGAACACTGAAGCTTTCTTT. Its translation: CAWSPRTGGRNTEAFF.

This clone was counted between two and nine times. The rearrangement uses TRBV6-2 or TRBV6-3 and TRBJ2-7; D is perhaps TRBD1 (6 bases). Germline CDR1 is MNHEY and CDR2 is SVGEGT. The CDR3 totals 13 residues. Trimming cost V 0 bases and J 12 bases, with 15 bases left between them. The CDR3, as DNA: TGTGCCAGCAGTTACTCGACTTCAGGGGATCGGTACTTC. This codes for CASSYSTSGDRYF.

The rearrangement uses TRBV6-1 and TRBJ2-7; no reliable D call. This CDR3 region has 15 residues. CDR1 and CDR2 (germline): MNHNS, SASEGT. Trimming removed 6 bases from V and 0 bases from J, with 15 bases in between. DNA of the CDR3: TGTGCCAGCAGACCTAGGCAACTAAGCTCCTACGAGCAGTACTTC. Translating it yields CASRPRQLSSYEQYF.

CDR3 in amino acids: CASSQDRGWTEAFF. The DNA of the CDR3 is TGCGCCAGCAGCCAGGACAGGGGTTGGACTGAAGCTTTCTTT. The J gene is TRBJ1-1, the V gene TRBV4-3, with 9 bases aligning to TRBD1. The germline gives CDR1 LGHNA, CDR2 YSLEER. This CDR3 spans 14 amino acids. With V trimmed by 3 bases and J by 5 bases, 4 bases remained unmatched.

The genes are TRBV6-5 and TRBJ2-3; weak D call: TRBD1 (6 bases). The CDR3 is made up of 13 amino acids. Germline loops: CDR1 MNHEY, CDR2 SVGAGI. V lost 6 bases, J lost 7 bases, and 14 bases lay in between. The CDR3 coding sequence is TGTGCCAGCAGCGCACCGGGACACAATACGCAGTATTTT. Encoded protein: CASSAPGHNTQYF.

V usage is TRBV6-6 and J usage is TRBJ1-5; 9 bases are a match to TRBD1. Unmatched junction bases numbered 7, after V lost 5 bases and J lost 5 bases. This CDR3 is 15 amino acids long. Germline loops: CDR1 MNHNY, CDR2 SVGAGI (reference sequence). The CDR3 DNA is TGTGCCAGCAGTGCGGGACAGGGAACGGATCAGCCCCAGCATTTT. Translated: CASSAGQGTDQPQHF.

This clone came up once. This chain connects TRBV5-5 to TRBJ2-7, with a weak D call TRBD2 (6 bases). Trimming cost V 1 base and J 5 bases, with 13 bases left between them. The CDR3 covers 14 residues. From germline, CDR1 is SGHKS and CDR2 YYEKEE (reference sequence). CDR3 sequence: CASSLRRGKDEQYF. The CDR3 DNA reads as TGTGCCAGCAGCTTGAGGAGGGGAAAGGACGAGCAGTACTTC.

The gene calls are TRBV19 and TRBJ2-6, with D unclear. CDR3 size: 13 residues. Germline lookup yields CDR1 LNHDA and CDR2 SQIVND (reference sequence). The V and J ends lost 8 bases and 0 bases respectively, with 5 bases between them. This CDR3 reads CASSYSGANVLTF. The CDR3 coding sequence is TGTGCCAGTTCTTACTCTGGGGCCAACGTCCTGACTTTC. The full variable domain, in which reference TRBV19 and TRBJ2-6 provide the parts outside the CDR3, is DGGITQSPKYLFRKEGQNVTLSCEQNLNHDAMYWYRQDPGQGLRLIYYSQIVNDFQKGDIAEGYSVSREKKESFPLTVTSAQKNPTAFYLCASSYSGANVLTFGAGSRLTVL.

The V gene is TRBV6-5, the J gene TRBJ1-4; no firm D call. Trimming removed 7 bases from V and 10 bases from J, with 13 bases in between. This CDR3 is 12 amino acids long. CDR1 and CDR2 (germline): MNHEY, SVGAGI. CDR3 loop: CASTLDRGKLFF. In DNA, the CDR3 is TGTGCCAGCACCCTAGATCGTGGAAAACTGTTTTTT.

Comment on this clone: This same CDR3 is encoded by further DNA sequences in the sample. The chain joins TRBV3-1 (or the pseudogene TRBV3-2) to TRBJ2-3; 11 positions agree with TRBD2. V was clipped by 0 bases and J by 4 bases; unmatched bases: 6. Germline V CDR1 and CDR2: LGHDT, YNNKEL (reference sequence). The CDR3 has 17 amino acids. The CDR3 nucleotides read TGTGCCAGCAGCCAAGATGGGGTAGCGGGAGGGGCAGATACGCAGTATTTT. Its translation is CASSQDGVAGGADTQYF.

The rearrangement links TRBV6-5 to TRBJ1-4, with D unresolved. There are 12 residues in the CDR3. The V gene lost 6 bases and the J gene lost 7 bases, with 9 bases spanning the gap. Germline V gene sequence: CDR1 MNHEY, CDR2 SVGAGI. CDR3 nucleotide sequence: TGTGCCAGCAGCTATACAGCTGAAAAACTGTTTTTT. It codes for CASSYTAEKLFF.

The chain employs TRBV12-5 and TRBJ1-5; D is possibly TRBD1 (6 bases). Germline-derived CDR1 and CDR2 are LGHNT and FRNRAP. The CDR3 sequence is 16 residues long. V dropped 5 bases and J dropped 7 bases, with 21 bases sitting between them. In DNA, the CDR3 is TGTGCTAGTGGTCCATCCCAGACAGGTAGGAGGCAGCCCCAGCATTTT. Translating it yields CASGPSQTGRRQPQHF.

CDR3 nucleotides: TGTGCCATCAGTGAGAGCACTAATGAAAAACTGTTTTTT. Translated: CAISESTNEKLFF. The chain carries TRBV10-3 and TRBJ1-4; no clear D gene. The germline gives CDR1 ENHRY, CDR2 SYGVKD. Deletions cut 2 bases from V and 2 bases from J, with 3 bases between. This CDR3 comprises 13 residues.

The chain employs TRBV7-6 and TRBJ1-3; tentative D call: TRBD1 (5 bases). The germline CDR1 and CDR2 sequences are SGHVS and FNYEAQ. The CDR3 runs to 15 residues. Between the trimmed V and J ends, which lost 1 base and 0 bases, there was a span of 7 bases. Written as DNA, the CDR3 is TGTGCCAGCAGCTTAGAAAGGGGCTCTGGAAACACCATATATTTT. Residues: CASSLERGSGNTIYF.

The J gene is TRBJ2-2, the V gene TRBV7-8, with TRBD2 as a possible D gene (6 bases). V lost 1 base and J lost 7, with 13 bases in between. CDR3 length: 15 residues. Germline-derived CDR1 and CDR2 are SGHVS and FQNEAQ. As DNA, the CDR3 is TGTGCCAGCAGCTTAGTCCGCGGGGAGATCGGGGAGCTGTTTTTT. This encodes CASSLVRGEIGELFF.

CDR3 nucleotide sequence: TGCGCCAGCAGCCTAGGGACTAGCGAGAACACCGGGGAGCTGTTTTTT. Translating gives CASSLGTSENTGELFF. J is TRBJ2-2 and V is TRBV4-1, with 10 bases lining up with TRBD2. V gave up 4 bases and J gave up 1 base; unmatched junction bases: 3. Germline V lookup: CDR1 MGHRA, CDR2 YSYEKL. This CDR3 comprises 16 residues.

This clone is a singleton in its sample. V usage is TRBV28 and J usage is TRBJ2-7, with a tentative D call TRBD2 (6 bases). V shed 5 bases and J shed 2 bases, with 13 bases lying between them. The CDR3 is 14 amino acids. CDR1 and CDR2 from the germline V gene are MDHEN and SYDVKM. The CDR3 DNA is TGTGCCAGCAGTCCAACTAGCTGGGCCTACGAGCAGTACTTC. Protein product: CASSPTSWAYEQYF.

Only a few counts were recorded for this clone. This sequence joins TRBV7-3 and TRBJ2-7, with TRBD2 identical over 9 bases. The CDR3 covers 16 residues. Germline assignment: CDR1 SGHTA and CDR2 FQGTGA. V dropped 1 base and J dropped 2; count of bases not matched to a gene: 6. CDR3 protein: CASSLSGAGGPYEQYF. The CDR3 DNA follows: TGTGCCAGCAGCTTAAGTGGAGCGGGGGGACCCTACGAGCAGTACTTC.